Sample share makes the clone carrying this T cell receptor (beta chain) medium-sized. Antigen specificity is unknown. These data come from a study of immune heterogeneity within non-small cell lung tumors. Multiplex PCR amplified TCR beta CDR3 with 32 V and 13 J primers. In TCRdb, the multiplex PCR reads were re-called with MiXCR into one record per CDR3 protein. Here the sample spans approximately 7,200 distinct CDR3 sequences, approximately 20% being singletons. V lost 3 bases to trimming and J lost 4 bases; unmatched junction nucleotides: 6. Germline CDR1 MDHEN, CDR2 SYDVKM. The CDR3 is 14 amino acids. Bulk tumor genomic DNA served as template, at approximately 580 ng per sample. Spaced far apart, several biopsies were taken from each primary tumor during surgery. The patients were newly diagnosed with non-small cell lung cancer, had not been treated, and had curative surgery. Findings of the study overall: Tumor sites within a patient were found to share identical dominant CDR3 beta clonotypes, and site-unique high-frequency clones were also present.

The genes are TRBV28 and TRBJ2-7, with TRBD1 identical over 7 bases. The sequence was obtained from a man aged 55 to 70 with non-small cell lung cancer. Sequenced input: lung tumor tissue. The CDR3 sequence: CASSFGQVEYEQYF. CDR3 in DNA: TGTGCCAGCAGTTTTGGACAGGTTGAGTACGAGCAGTACTTC.